This T cell receptor (beta chain) was sequenced during a study of blood T cell repertoires in COVID-19 (dated by TCRdb to the early 2020s). With regard to the full study: Collaborator samples came from the United States, Italy and Spain and covered acute and convalescent phases of COVID-19. Where HLA class I and class II types were available, the types were taken from metadata supplied by the sample provider, not from assay-based typing. The samples were drawn from two sources: the first 160 participants of the ongoing ImmuneRACE study, and 1,000 to 1,500 subjects contributed by 6 global collaborators. A freely available public database, intended as a resource for researchers studying the immune response to SARS-CoV-2, is where the repertoires were released. Subjects who had been exposed to COVID-19, were actively infected with it, or had recovered from it provided the deeply sampled blood TCRbeta repertoires that made up the dataset. A de-identified subject ID, COVID-19 status, age in years and sex were almost always included in the sample metadata. The prospective study material was composed of cDNA or gDNA derived from T cells, B-cell-depleted T cells, or PBMCs. Paper-wide results and their limitations: The amount of clinical and demographic metadata varied by source and participant and was provided uncurated.

Per the germline V gene, LGHNA is the CDR1 and YSLEER is the CDR2. The CDR3 covers 20 residues, taking in both the cysteine and the phenylalanine. The retained sequence is limited to the CDR3, 60 bases, with the frame set at the first base. As regards this clone: The antigen this receptor binds is unknown. Germline is not matched at one junction end, which may reflect a read error.

TCRbeta CDR3 regions were amplified from genomic DNA using the immunoSEQ Assay, a bias-controlled multiplex PCR. In the paper's pipeline: Nucleated cell counts per sample were estimated from amplification of reference gene primers within the assay. Sequence reads were collapsed and filtered to measure the absolute abundance of every unique TCRbeta CDR3 rearrangement. Productive Simpson clonality was computed per sample as the square root of Simpson's diversity index over productive rearrangements. TCRdb stores this immuneACCESS table with in-frame sequences only. Part of the clones is absent; in the studies checked, under half of the shortfall reflects unresolved V genes, and no reason is known for the rest. The V and J calls and clone size come from that table; D and trimming were worked out from the DNA. The sample table holds hundreds of thousands of clones, of which around 87% were seen once. Jointly, the top ten make up roughly 9.4% of the sample.

Participants in the prospective study were aged about 18 to 95 years, lived in some 24 United States geographic areas, and enrolled through a virtual design. In the prospective study, cohorts were assigned on the basis of participant-reported clinical history obtained from a screening survey and a study questionnaire. ImmuneRACE Cohort 3 recovered participants were defined by two consecutive negative NP/OP PCR tests, healthcare professional clearance, or symptom resolution. In the prospective study, whole blood, serum and a nasopharyngeal or oropharyngeal swab were collected from each participant by mobile phlebotomists. Over an approximately two-month period, participants in the prospective study had the option of providing additional blood draws and questionnaires. Prospective study blood samples were shipped either frozen or at room temperature before DNA extraction.

This receptor was taken from a woman aged 50 to 60 who had recovered from COVID-19. In this chain, TRBV4-3 is recombined with TRBJ1-3, with 10 middle bases fitting TRBD1. Sequencing input: PBMCs or T cells enriched from blood (not recorded which). Read as DNA, the sequence is TGCGCCAGCAGTCAAGACCCGGACAGGGGGGCTTCAAGCTCTGGAAACACCATATATTTT. Its protein is CASSQDPDRGASSSGNTIYF.